This T cell receptor beta chain was obtained from a study of blood T cells in healthy people across ages. Study findings and constraints: Researchers judged that diversity estimates from one million T cells fell short of true values. Roughly linear declines in TCR beta diversity per million T cells occurred with age.

Caucasian, healthy and from Russia, the donors were aged between roughly 6 and 95. Per sample, at least 6 micrograms of total RNA were extracted. This clonotype appeared many times. Its specificity is not known. Germline V gene sequence: CDR1 SQVTM, CDR2 ANQGSEA. Between the trimmed V and J ends, which lost 3 bases and 5 bases, there was a span of 14 bases. This CDR3 contains 13 residues. Then a second PCR, running roughly 7 to 11 cycles, was carried out with a sample-barcoded 5' primer and a J-beta primer mix. TCRdb recomputed calls from the 5' RACE reads with MiXCR, one row per CDR3 protein. The sample includes roughly 2 million distinct CDR3 sequences, around 50% of them seen just once.

The chain recombines TRBV29-1 with TRBJ2-7; D assignment may be TRBD1 or TRBD2 (5 bases each). The specimen was blood. The receptor's source is a woman between 40 and 55 years old in good health. Here the CDR3 reads CSVDLGVGNEQYF. In DNA form, the CDR3 reads TGCAGCGTTGATTTGGGGGTGGGGAACGAGCAGTACTTC.